What follows are 4 T cell receptor beta chains derived from one specimen sequenced in a study of shared clonotypes between healthy human individuals. This table comes from immunoSEQ multiplex PCR, and its TCRdb copy is limited to in-frame clones, with some not included. The sample has more than 2 million clones, around 95% seen once. Sequenced sample: naive CD4+ T cells sorted from blood. This sample's subset: CD45RA+ positively selected. Source of these receptors: a man aged 18 to 29 in good health.

The chain couples TRBV28 to TRBJ2-7; D remains ambiguous. Trimming cost V 6 bases and J 0 bases, with 18 bases left between them. The CDR3 spans 16 residues. Germline lookup yields CDR1 MDHEN and CDR2 SYDVKM. This CDR3 reads CASSGRASHPSYEQYF. The CDR3 coding sequence is TGTGCCAGCAGCGGCCGGGCCTCACACCCCTCCTACGAGCAGTACTTC.

The chain couples TRBV6-5 to TRBJ2-2, with 10 positions matching TRBD1. CDR1 is MNHEY and CDR2 is SVGAGI in the germline V gene. The junction had 9 bases not matched to a gene; V was cut back by 5 bases and J by 9 bases. This CDR3 comprises 15 residues. The CDR3 here is CASSKPGQGTRELFF. Written as DNA, the CDR3 is TGTGCCAGCAGTAAGCCGGGACAGGGGACCCGGGAGCTGTTTTTT.

This chain connects TRBV2 to TRBJ2-5; D assignment may be TRBD1 or TRBD2 (5 bases each). The CDR3 length is 14 residues. Trimming took 7 bases from V and 2 from J, leaving 14 bases between them. CDR1 and CDR2 (germline): SNHLY, FYNNEI. The CDR3 is CASTLNGGQETQYF. The CDR3 nucleotides read TGTGCCAGCACTCTAAATGGGGGACAAGAGACCCAGTACTTC.

The V and J genes are TRBV29-1 and TRBJ2-7, with 8 positions matching TRBD1. The CDR3 runs to 14 residues. From germline, CDR1 is SQVTM and CDR2 ANQGSEA. V lost 8 bases, J lost 5 bases, and 14 bases stayed unmatched. CDR3 sequence: CSCARGQFGDEQYF. The DNA of the CDR3 is TGCAGCTGCGCCAGGGGGCAATTCGGGGACGAGCAGTACTTC.